This T cell receptor (beta chain) is drawn from a study of cytomegalovirus exposure and HLA in healthy donors. CDR1 is KGHSH, CDR2 LQKENI, per germline. The CDR3 spans 15 residues. The ends were cut back, 5 bases at V and 4 bases at J, with 15 bases in the middle. Regarding the study as a whole: In a later analysis, HLA-associated TCR beta chains were more clonally expanded than equally common others. Follow-up analysis seemed to connect common viral pathogens with several of the most significant clusters identified. Productive rates of about 87% or about 30% were seen for most TCR beta V segments in an earlier analysis.

This clone was detected a few times. Its specificity is unknown. A multiplex PCR was run with 60 Vbeta primers and 13 Jbeta primers. Some clones are missing from TCRdb's copy, which holds only in-frame ones; the method was immunoSEQ multiplex PCR. This sample has about 130,000 clones, with 6.5% to 9.5% found just once. The chain recombines TRBV18 with TRBJ2-1, with TRBD1 as a possible D gene (6 bases). This receptor was obtained from a man in his forties in good health and CMV-seronegative. Sequencing was performed on PBMCs. DNA for the CDR3: TGTGCCAGCTCAGCCCGTGCGGACAGATACAATGAGCAGTTCTTC. Translation: CASSARADRYNEQFF. The full variable domain, completed using reference TRBV18 and TRBJ2-1, is NAGVMQNPRHLVRRRGQEARLRCSPMKGHSHVYWYRQLPEEGLKFMVYLQKENIIDESGMPKERFSAEFPKEGPSILRIQQVVRGDSAAYFCASSARADRYNEQFFGPGTRLTVL.